The 6 T cell receptor beta chains in this list originate from one sample, sequenced in a study of cytotoxic CD8 clonotypes in ibrutinib-treated CLL. The repertoire was sequenced with immunoSEQ multiplex PCR; TCRdb's copy has only in-frame clones and lacks some. The sample has about 200,000 clones, 70% seen once. This specimen consisted of PBMCs, obtained after 12 months of ibrutinib treatment. The receptors were sampled from a human donor with chronic lymphocytic leukemia.

This clone was detected once. The chain recombines TRBV28 with TRBJ2-3; D may be TRBD1 (5 bases). CDR3 length equals 16 residues. Germline CDR1 is MDHEN and CDR2 is SYDVKM. V was pared by 6 bases and J by 2 bases, with 18 bases between. CDR3 sequence reads: CASRVAPGRDTDTQYF. The CDR3 nucleotides are TGTGCCAGCAGAGTGGCCCCGGGCAGGGACACAGATACGCAGTATTTT.

The chain couples TRBV6-5 to TRBJ2-3; TRBD2 matches at 9 bases. The CDR3 sequence is 16 residues long. V shed 0 bases and J 11 bases; nucleotides not matched to a gene: 12. Germline assignment: CDR1 MNHEY and CDR2 SVGAGI. The CDR3 region is CASSYSGSGGPRLQYF. The CDR3, as DNA: TGTGCCAGCAGTTACTCGGGTAGCGGGGGCCCCCGCCTGCAGTATTTT.

This clone was detected only once. The rearrangement uses TRBV18 and TRBJ2-7; D is perhaps TRBD2 (7 bases). V was cut by 3 bases and J by 1 base, with 13 bases left in between. Germline-derived CDR1 and CDR2 are KGHSH and LQKENI. The CDR3 totals 15 residues. The CDR3 DNA sequence: TGTGCCAGCTCACCGATCGGGGGGCAATCCTACGAGCAGTACTTC. Amino acid sequence: CASSPIGGQSYEQYF.

The chain uses TRBV9 and TRBJ2-6, with 7 positions matching TRBD1. This CDR3 has 19 amino acids. CDR1 is SGDLS, CDR2 YYNGEE, per germline. The V gene end was trimmed by 4 bases and the J gene end by 0 bases; junction bases not matched to a gene: 13. In DNA form, the CDR3 reads TGTGCCAGCAGCTTAACCGGACAGGCATCAAGCTCTGGGGCCAACGTCCTGACTTTC. Translated: CASSLTGQASSSGANVLTF.

The chain couples TRBV6-1 to TRBJ2-7; 7 nucleotides match TRBD2. Per germline, CDR1 MNHNS and CDR2 SASEGT. V lost 2 bases, J lost 2 bases, and 12 bases stayed unmatched. The CDR3 spans 17 residues. CDR3 in amino acids: CASSENKGSSGAYEQYF. CDR3 coding DNA: TGTGCCAGCAGTGAAAATAAAGGCTCTAGCGGAGCCTACGAGCAGTACTTC.

This chain uses TRBV29-1 with TRBJ2-7; 7 bases are shared with TRBD2. This CDR3 has 14 amino acids. The J segment lost 2 bases and the V segment lost 3 bases, leaving 7 bases of the junction unmatched. Germline-derived CDR1 and CDR2 are SQVTM and ANQGSEA. CDR3 nucleotides: TGCAGCGTTGAGGGAGGGGAAATCACCTACGAGCAGTACTTC. Amino acid sequence: CSVEGGEITYEQYF.